This TCR beta chain is drawn from a study of shared clonotypes between healthy human individuals. Study conclusions and caveats: Roughly 5% was the fraction of naive CD4 clonotypes found shared across a few donors. Larger richness was generally estimated for naive than memory subsets.

Of note for this clone: Its matching antigen is unknown.

Samples underwent the assay at deep level. Measured with immunoSEQ multiplex PCR; TCRdb has only the in-frame clones, and not every one. The data show fewer than 1 million clones, roughly 96% seen once. CD45RO-negative, CCR7-selected cells formed the naive CD8 fraction, which excluded terminally differentiated effector memory CD45RA+ cells. There are 15 residues in the CDR3. Per the germline V gene, CDR1 is SQVTM and CDR2 is ANQGSEA. V dropped 4 bases and J dropped 0 bases, with 14 bases sitting between them. The rearrangement links TRBV29-1 to TRBJ2-3, with D tentatively TRBD1 or TRBD2 (5 bases each). The sequencing sample was made of naive CD8+ T cells sorted from blood. The origin of this receptor is a man under 40 in good health. The DNA of the CDR3 is TGCAGCGTTGCGGAGGCAGGGTTTAGCACAGATACGCAGTATTTT. Protein: CSVAEAGFSTDTQYF.